This T cell receptor beta chain was sequenced in a study of blood T cell repertoires in COVID-19. Study context: Samples of COVID-19 (acute and convalescent) were obtained from the United States, Italy and Spain. PBMCs, B-cell-depleted T cells, or T cells provided the cDNA or gDNA that made up the material.

The CDR3 runs 13 residues. The germline V gene encodes CDR1 MDHEN and CDR2 SYDVKM. V dropped 5 bases and J dropped 6 bases, with 13 bases sitting between them. In the original analysis: Amplified reference gene primers provided the basis for estimating nucleated cell counts. TCRdb's table, derived via immunoSEQ multiplex PCR, lists solely in-frame clones and lacks some. V, J and clone size are taken as reported in that table, and D and trimming were inferred from the DNA itself. The data show 150,000 to 190,000 clones, with roughly 72% seen just once and 3.7% held by the top ten. This sequence joins TRBV28 and TRBJ1-1; no clear D. The clonotype comes from a woman at least 80 years old with acute or convalescent COVID-19. The sequenced sample consisted of peripheral blood. CDR3 in DNA: TGTGCCAGCAGTCGGGGAGGAGGGTCTGAAGCTTTCTTT. Amino acids: CASSRGGGSEAFF.